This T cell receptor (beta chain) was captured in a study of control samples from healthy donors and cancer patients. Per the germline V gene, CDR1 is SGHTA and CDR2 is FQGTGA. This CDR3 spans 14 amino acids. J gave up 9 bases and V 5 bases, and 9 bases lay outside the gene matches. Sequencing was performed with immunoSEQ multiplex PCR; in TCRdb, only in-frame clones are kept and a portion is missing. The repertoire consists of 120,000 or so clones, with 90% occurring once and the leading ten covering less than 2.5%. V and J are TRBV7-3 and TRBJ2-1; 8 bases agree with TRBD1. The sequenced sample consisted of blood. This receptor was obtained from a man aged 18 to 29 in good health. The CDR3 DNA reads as TGTGCCAGCAGCCCCGGACAGGGCTGGAGTGAGCAGTTCTTC. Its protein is CASSPGQGWSEQFF.